Listed here are 20 T cell receptor beta chains from one sample, sequenced in a study of cytomegalovirus exposure and HLA in healthy donors. TCRdb keeps only in-frame clones here, not all; method: immunoSEQ multiplex PCR. In the table there are over 100,000 clones, 80% to 90% of which are singletons. Material for sequencing was PBMCs. The source of these receptors is a woman under 30 in good health and CMV-seronegative.

The chain uses TRBV9 and TRBJ1-1; D may be TRBD1 (6 bases). Trimming stripped 3 bases from V and 2 bases from J, with 8 bases between. The CDR3 is 13 amino acids. From germline, CDR1 is SGDLS and CDR2 YYNGEE. The CDR3 DNA sequence: TGTGCCAGCAGCGCACAGGGAAACACTGAAGCTTTCTTT. Translating gives CASSAQGNTEAFF.

This clone was found once. The gene calls are TRBV27 and TRBJ1-6, with D unresolved. Germline CDR1 MNHEY, CDR2 SMNVEV (reference sequence). The CDR3 is made up of 16 amino acids. The V end lost 1 base, the J end lost 9 bases, and 16 bases lay between the germline ends. DNA for the CDR3: TGTGCCAGCAGTTTATTGGGGAGGGCGGCCATTTCACCCCTCCACTTT. This translates into CASSLLGRAAISPLHF.

The J gene is TRBJ2-7, the V gene TRBV13, with a tentative D call TRBD1 (5 bases). Germline V CDR1 and CDR2: PRHDT, FYEKMQ (reference sequence). This CDR3 has 15 amino acids. V was clipped by 0 bases and J by 2 bases, with 11 bases between them. The DNA of the CDR3 is TGTGCCAGCAGCTTAGGAGGGGTACCAACCTACGAGCAGTACTTC. This encodes CASSLGGVPTYEQYF.

This chain joins TRBV5-6 and TRBJ1-2; the match to TRBD1 covers 8 bases. Per germline, CDR1 SGHDT and CDR2 YYEEEE. The CDR3 is 16 amino acids. Trimming removed 3 bases from V and 0 bases from J; junction bases left unmatched: 7. DNA of the CDR3: TGTGCCAGCAGCTGGGGTTCGGACAGGGCTAACTATGGCTACACCTTC. This sequence encodes CASSWGSDRANYGYTF. The full variable domain, in which reference TRBV5-6 and TRBJ1-2 provide the parts outside the CDR3, is DAGVTQSPTHLIKTRGQQVTLRCSPKSGHDTVSWYQQALGQGPQFIFQYYEEEERQRGNFPDRFSGHQFPNYSSELNVNALLLGDSALYLCASSWGSDRANYGYTFGSGTRLTVV.

This clone was observed once. The chain joins TRBV11-2 to TRBJ1-1; unclear D gene. V was trimmed by 4 bases and J by 8 bases, leaving 14 bases between them. In germline, CDR1 is SGHAT, CDR2 FQNNGV. CDR3 length equals 13 residues. The CDR3 nucleotides read TGTGCCAGCAGCTCCCTCCCGGGAGGAGAAGCTTTCTTT. It encodes CASSSLPGGEAFF.

The chain carries TRBV25-1 and TRBJ1-1; a weak D match, TRBD1 (5 bases). CDR1 and CDR2 from the germline V gene are MGHDK and SYGVNS. V lost 4 bases to trimming and J lost 5 bases, with 17 bases between them. This CDR3 region has 15 residues. DNA of the CDR3: TGTGCCAGCAGTGCGTGGGGGGAAGAGAAAACTGAAGCTTTCTTT. It codes for CASSAWGEEKTEAFF.

The CDR3: CATSRGQGNTEAFF. Written as DNA, the CDR3 is TGTGCCACCAGCAGAGGACAGGGGAACACTGAAGCTTTCTTT. V gene TRBV15 combines with J gene TRBJ1-1, with 7 positions matching TRBD1. Germline lookup yields CDR1 LNHNV and CDR2 YYDKDF (reference sequence). J was trimmed by 1 base and V by 1 base; bases with no gene match: 0. There are 14 residues in the CDR3.

V and J are TRBV5-4 and TRBJ1-4; D gene unclear. This CDR3 is built from 15 residues. Germline V gene data show CDR1 as SGHNT and CDR2 as YYREEE (reference sequence). V lost 4 bases and J lost 3, with 13 bases in between. CDR3 DNA: TGTGCCAGCAGCGAGCAGGCTGAAGCTAATGAAAAACTGTTTTTT. The encoded protein is CASSEQAEANEKLFF.

The rearrangement uses TRBV5-1 and TRBJ1-2; 12 bases align to TRBD1. V was pared by 4 bases and J by 8 bases, with 9 bases of the junction left unmatched. CDR1 is SGHRS and CDR2 is YFSETQ in the germline V gene. The CDR3 has 15 residues. CDR3 nucleotide sequence: TGCGCCAGCAGCGACGGGACAGGGGGCCCGAAGGGCTACACCTTC. Its protein is CASSDGTGGPKGYTF.

CDR3 loop: CASSLVRGFNEQFF. CDR3 in DNA: TGTGCCAGCAGCTTAGTGAGAGGGTTCAATGAGCAGTTCTTC. This chain uses TRBV11-2 with TRBJ2-1; D is perhaps TRBD2 (5 bases). The V and J ends lost 1 base and 6 bases respectively, with 10 bases between them. CDR3 size: 14 residues. CDR1 is SGHAT and CDR2 is FQNNGV in the germline V gene.

This clone has a handful of counts. V is TRBV10-1 and J is TRBJ2-7, with a possible D match to TRBD2 (5 bases). Germline V gene sequence: CDR1 WNHNN, CDR2 SYGVQD (reference sequence). This CDR3 comprises 14 residues. With 9 bases removed from V and 3 bases from J, the gap between germline ends came to 18 bases. The CDR3 bases are TGCGCCAGAATACCTCCGTCCGGGAACTACGAGCAGTACTTC. Translation: CARIPPSGNYEQYF.

The V and J genes are TRBV27 and TRBJ2-3, with D unresolved. Germline CDR1 MNHEY, CDR2 SMNVEV (reference sequence). CDR3 length equals 13 residues. V was clipped by 9 bases and J by 0 bases, with 10 bases between them. The CDR3 DNA reads as TGTGCCAGTCATAGCCTCAGCACAGATACGCAGTATTTT. Translated: CASHSLSTDTQYF.

This chain joins TRBV18 and TRBJ1-2; tentative D call: TRBD1 (6 bases). V was pared by 3 bases and J by 8 bases, with 16 bases between. Germline V gene data show CDR1 as KGHSH and CDR2 as LQKENI. This CDR3 spans 14 amino acids. CDR3 in DNA: TGTGCCAGCTCACCCCCATACAGGGCGAAGGGCTACACCTTC. Protein sequence: CASSPPYRAKGYTF.

V is TRBV9 and J is TRBJ1-1, with D perhaps TRBD1 (5 bases). CDR3 length equals 15 residues. Looked up from germline, CDR1 is SGDLS and CDR2 is YYNGEE. The V end was cut by 0 bases, the J end by 5 bases, with 14 bases between. The CDR3 DNA reads TGTGCCAGCAGCGTAGAAGGGGCCGGGGGAACTGAAGCTTTCTTT. It encodes CASSVEGAGGTEAFF.

The sample holds a few counts of this clone. The chain uses TRBV9 and TRBJ1-3; 9 bases align to TRBD1. Germline V gene sequence: CDR1 SGDLS, CDR2 YYNGEE. The CDR3 length is 16 residues. The V gene end was trimmed by 4 bases and the J gene end by 3 bases; junction bases not matched to a gene: 8. The CDR3 nucleotides read TGTGCCAGCAGCAGACAACAGGGGGCCCGTGGAAACACCATATATTTT. This sequence encodes CASSRQQGARGNTIYF.

This chain joins TRBV5-6 and TRBJ2-7; 10 bases map to TRBD1. The germline V gene has CDR1 SGHDT and CDR2 YYEEEE. Germline trimming cut 3 bases from V and 2 bases from J; bases unmatched to any gene: 2. The CDR3 totals 14 residues. The CDR3 spells CASSWDRGTYEQYF. CDR3 DNA sequence: TGTGCCAGCAGCTGGGACAGGGGCACCTACGAGCAGTACTTC. Supplemented by reference TRBV5-6 and TRBJ2-7, the full variable domain reads DAGVTQSPTHLIKTRGQQVTLRCSPKSGHDTVSWYQQALGQGPQFIFQYYEEEERQRGNFPDRFSGHQFPNYSSELNVNALLLGDSALYLCASSWDRGTYEQYFGPGTRLTVT.

CDR3 DNA sequence: TGTGCCAGCAGCTTAGCGCTTACCAGGGGTTATGGCTACACCTTC. Translated, it gives CASSLALTRGYGYTF. The genes are TRBV7-2 and TRBJ1-2; the D gene is possibly TRBD1 (6 bases). Germline V gene lookup returns CDR1 SGHTA and CDR2 FQGNSA. V was trimmed by 0 bases and J by 5 bases, leaving 13 bases between them. This CDR3 is 15 amino acids long.

The J gene is TRBJ1-4, the V gene TRBV7-2, with D possibly TRBD1 on 6 matching bases. Trimming removed 5 bases at V and 2 bases at J, with 12 bases between. CDR3 length: 15 amino acids. Germline V gene data show CDR1 as SGHTA and CDR2 as FQGNSA. For the CDR3, the DNA is TGTGCCAGCAGCACCCAAACAGGGACTAATGAAAAACTGTTTTTT. Amino acids: CASSTQTGTNEKLFF.

The J gene is TRBJ2-2, the V gene TRBV13; 7 positions agree with TRBD1. The trim removed 4 bases at V and 4 bases at J, leaving 6 bases unmatched. The germline gives CDR1 PRHDT, CDR2 FYEKMQ (reference sequence). There are 15 residues in the CDR3. CDR3 residues: CASSSRDSSTGELFF. CDR3 bases: TGTGCCAGCAGCTCCCGGGACAGCTCCACCGGGGAGCTGTTTTTT.

The chain carries TRBV7-8 and TRBJ2-2; 14 nucleotides line up with TRBD2. The J segment lost 6 bases and the V segment lost 11 bases, leaving 17 bases of the junction unmatched. This CDR3 spans 18 amino acids. The germline CDR1 and CDR2 sequences are SGHVS and FQNEAQ. In nucleotides, the CDR3 is TGTGCCGGGAAGAGCAGACTAGCGGGGGGGCCTTGGGCCGGGGAGCTGTTTTTT. This codes for CAGKSRLAGGPWAGELFF.